This T cell receptor (beta chain) was documented in a study of T cells in localized non-small cell lung cancer. Using immunoSEQ multiplex PCR, the repertoire was profiled, and TCRdb retains in-frame clones only, with some absent. The sample comprises over 1,000 clones, more than 25% of which are singletons, and 8% to 10% rests with the top ten. Trimming stripped 5 bases from V and 6 bases from J, with 13 bases between. Germline CDR1 and CDR2: SGHNT and YENEEA. The CDR3 sequence is 14 residues long. The chain is built from TRBV11-3 and TRBJ2-2; D remains ambiguous. This receptor was obtained from a male donor older than 55 with stage I lung adenocarcinoma. Sequences were derived from lung tumor tissue, sampled before any cancer treatment. CDR3 in DNA: TGTGCCAGCAGCCCCTCAGTGATTTCCGGGGAGCTGTTTTTT. Protein product: CASSPSVISGELFF.